A selection of T cell receptor beta chains follows, all from one sample in a study of T cell responses to AZD1222 COVID-19 vaccine. Sequencing used immunoSEQ multiplex PCR; TCRdb keeps in-frame clones, though not all of them. The sample contains 70,000 to 95,000 clones, just under 90% of which appear only once. The sample in question was peripheral blood, obtained on day 0 of MenACWY control vaccination. The receptors originated from an adult in good health. CDR3s include the opening cysteine and the closing phenylalanine or tryptophan. The D gene is left open where the match is weak. Only some rows state a clone size, as once, few, many or a class for expanded clones.

J	V	size	D	CDR3	DNA
TRBJ1-2	TRBV19	-	-	CASSIAGNYGYTF	TGTGCCAGTAGTATAGCAGGGAACTATGGCTACACCTTC
TRBJ1-1	TRBV7-3	-	-	CASSLVARGTEAFF	TGTGCCAGCAGCCTTGTAGCGCGGGGCACTGAAGCTTTCTTT
TRBJ2-7	TRBV9	-	TRBD1	CASSLKGTGVEQYF	TGTGCCAGCAGCCTCAAAGGGACAGGGGTCGAGCAGTACTTC
TRBJ2-7	TRBV5-6	-	-	CASSLLQGTYEQYF	TGTGCCAGCAGCTTATTGCAGGGTACCTACGAGCAGTACTTC
TRBJ1-2	TRBV10-3	-	TRBD1	CAISESRTGSYGYTF	TGTGCCATCAGTGAGTCAAGGACAGGATCTTATGGCTACACCTTC
TRBJ1-5	TRBV3-1/TRBV3-2	-	-	CASSQGAGVQPQHF	TGTGCCAGCAGCCAAGGGGCAGGGGTTCAGCCCCAGCATTTT
TRBJ2-6	TRBV12-2	-	-	CASQGRISGANVLTF	TGTGCAAGTCAGGGGCGTATCTCTGGGGCCAACGTCCTGACTTTC
TRBJ1-5	TRBV27	-	-	CASSLFWTNQPQHF	TGTGCCAGCAGTTTATTTTGGACCAATCAGCCCCAGCATTTT
TRBJ2-7	TRBV7-2	-	-	CASSFADGDYEQYF	TGTGCCAGCAGCTTCGCGGACGGGGACTACGAGCAGTACTTC
TRBJ1-2	TRBV19	-	-	CASRRGNYGYTF	TGTGCCAGTAGGAGAGGAAACTATGGCTACACCTTC
TRBJ2-3	TRBV6-4	-	-	CASSGPGDTQYF	TGTGCCAGCAGTGGGCCAGGAGATACGCAGTATTTT
TRBJ1-3	TRBV7-9	-	-	CASSFGGTGNTIYF	TGTGCCAGCAGCTTTGGGGGGACAGGAAACACCATATATTTT
TRBJ1-1	TRBV18	-	-	CASSPFPGGADPMNTEAFF	TGTGCCAGCTCACCCTTCCCGGGGGGGGCAGACCCTATGAACACTGAAGCTTTCTTT
TRBJ1-2	TRBV19	few	-	CASSIGVGRNYGYTF	TGTGCCAGTAGTATAGGTGTAGGGAGGAACTATGGCTACACCTTC
TRBJ1-5	TRBV9	-	-	CASSVDVGFNQPQHF	TGTGCCAGCAGCGTAGATGTGGGCTTCAATCAGCCCCAGCATTTT
TRBJ2-7	TRBV19	few	TRBD1	CATSDRDYEQYF	TGTGCCACCTCGGACAGGGACTACGAGCAGTACTTC
TRBJ2-5	TRBV9	-	TRBD1	CASSGTGGETQYF	TGTGCCAGCAGTGGAACAGGGGGAGAGACCCAGTACTTC
TRBJ2-2	TRBV7-2	once	TRBD1	CASSQGGWVSGELFF	TGTGCCAGCTCACAAGGGGGCTGGGTGAGCGGGGAGCTGTTTTTT
TRBJ1-1	TRBV10-3	-	-	CAISGTSTDEAFF	TGTGCCATCAGCGGGACCTCCACTGATGAAGCTTTCTTT
TRBJ1-1	TRBV7-9	-	TRBD1	CASRPFGGQAIMNTEAFF	TGTGCCAGCAGACCTTTTGGCGGACAGGCCATCATGAACACTGAAGCTTTCTTT
TRBJ1-2	TRBV6-2/TRBV6-3	-	-	CASSGYRFRLQGYTF	TGTGCCAGCAGTGGTTATCGGTTTCGGCTGCAGGGCTACACCTTC
TRBJ2-1	TRBV27	once	-	CASSNREKGWEQFF	TGTGCCAGCAGTAATCGGGAGAAGGGGTGGGAGCAGTTCTTC
TRBJ1-2	TRBV14	once	-	CASSPVENYGYTF	TGTGCCAGCAGCCCAGTAGAAAACTATGGCTACACCTTC
TRBJ1-2	TRBV5-5	-	-	CASSSPLPGALFSYGYTF	TGTGCCAGCAGCTCCCCCCTGCCGGGGGCGTTATTTTCCTATGGCTACACCTTC
TRBJ1-1	TRBV7-9	-	-	CASSFANTEAFF	TGTGCCAGCAGCTTTGCGAACACTGAAGCTTTCTTT
TRBJ1-2	TRBV4-3	-	-	CASSPQQGVVSYGYTF	TGCGCCAGCAGCCCCCAACAGGGAGTGGTATCCTACGGCTACACCTTC
TRBJ1-2	TRBV5-1	-	TRBD1	CASSSTGTGGGYTF	TGCGCCAGCAGCTCCACCGGGACAGGGGGTGGCTACACCTTC
TRBJ1-3	TRBV3-1/TRBV3-2	-	-	CASSQGPRSGNTIYF	TGTGCCAGCAGCCAAGGCCCCCGCTCTGGAAACACCATATATTTT
TRBJ1-2	TRBV19	-	-	CASSIRTVDGYTF	TGTGCCAGTAGTATAAGGACAGTCGATGGCTACACCTTC
TRBJ2-6	TRBV6-6	-	-	CASSPQRSGANVLTF	TGTGCCAGCAGCCCACAGAGGAGTGGGGCCAACGTCCTGACTTTC
TRBJ1-1	TRBV11-2	once	-	CASSLDSAVTEAFF	TGTGCCAGCAGCTTAGATTCGGCGGTTACTGAAGCTTTCTTT
TRBJ1-6	TRBV3-1/TRBV3-2	few	-	CASSQAGANSPLHF	TGTGCCAGCAGCCAAGCAGGTGCGAATTCACCCCTCCACTTT
TRBJ1-5	TRBV19	-	TRBD1	CASRGQADQPQHF	TGTGCCAGTAGAGGACAGGCCGATCAGCCCCAGCATTTT
TRBJ1-2	TRBV6-5	once	-	CASSPLGGGYGYTF	TGTGCCAGCAGTCCCCTGGGGGGAGGCTATGGCTACACCTTC
TRBJ1-6	TRBV30	-	TRBD1	CAWSAQGGNNSPLHF	TGTGCCTGGAGTGCTCAGGGGGGAAATAATTCACCCCTCCACTTT
TRBJ2-1	TRBV7-2	-	TRBD2	CASSFSGRVGNEQFF	TGTGCCAGCAGCTTTAGCGGGCGCGTGGGGAATGAGCAGTTCTTC
TRBJ1-6	TRBV21-1	-	-	CASSKWGTTLSYNSPLHF	TGTGCCAGCAGCAAATGGGGGACAACCCTCTCCTATAATTCACCCCTCCACTTT
TRBJ1-4	TRBV4-3	-	-	CASSQEFATNEKLFF	TGCGCCAGCAGCCAAGAATTCGCAACTAATGAAAAACTGTTTTTT
TRBJ1-2	TRBV27	-	TRBD1	CASSLEPGQGVDYGYTF	TGTGCCAGCAGTTTAGAGCCGGGACAGGGGGTAGACTATGGCTACACCTTC
TRBJ2-5	TRBV7-9	-	-	CASSFKMGQYQETQYF	TGTGCCAGCAGCTTCAAGATGGGCCAGTACCAAGAGACCCAGTACTTC
TRBJ1-1	TRBV29-1	-	TRBD1	CSVEGRGYHTEAFF	TGCAGCGTTGAAGGCAGGGGGTATCACACTGAAGCTTTCTTT
TRBJ1-1	TRBV7-3	-	-	CASSLDRDTEAFF	TGTGCCAGCAGCTTAGATCGGGACACTGAAGCTTTCTTT
TRBJ1-1	TRBV20-1	-	-	CSASRPGGATEAFF	TGCAGTGCTAGTCGGCCTGGAGGGGCCACTGAAGCTTTCTTT
TRBJ2-5	TRBV19	-	-	CASSSTWGGETQYF	TGTGCCAGTAGCAGCACGTGGGGCGGCGAGACCCAGTACTTC
TRBJ1-1	TRBV19	-	-	CATKLRATSTEAFF	TGTGCCACCAAACTAAGGGCAACGAGCACTGAAGCTTTCTTT
TRBJ2-6	TRBV21-1	-	-	CASSKRGLNSGANVLTF	TGTGCCAGCAGCAAACGGGGGTTAAACTCTGGGGCCAACGTCCTGACTTTC
TRBJ1-2	TRBV4-3	-	-	CASSQEGSYGYGYTF	TGCGCCAGCAGCCAAGAGGGTTCATACGGCTATGGCTACACCTTC
TRBJ1-3	TRBV6-6	-	-	CASSKDGSSGNTIYF	TGTGCCAGCAGCAAGGACGGGAGCTCTGGAAACACCATATATTTT
TRBJ1-2	TRBV18	-	-	CASSPPQAGYGYTF	TGTGCCAGCTCACCACCGCAGGCAGGCTATGGCTACACCTTC
TRBJ1-2	TRBV21-1	few	-	CASSKAARARNYGYTF	TGTGCCAGCAGCAAAGCTGCTAGGGCCCGAAACTATGGCTACACCTTC
TRBJ1-1	TRBV5-1	once	-	CASSLKISVNMNTEAFF	TGCGCCAGCAGCCTAAAAATATCAGTGAACATGAACACTGAAGCTTTCTTT
TRBJ2-3	TRBV6-2/TRBV6-3	-	TRBD2	CASSWTSGGADTQYF	TGTGCCAGCAGTTGGACTAGCGGGGGGGCCGATACGCAGTATTTT
TRBJ1-5	TRBV6-6	-	-	CASRDRINQPQHF	TGTGCCAGCAGGGACAGAATCAATCAGCCCCAGCATTTT